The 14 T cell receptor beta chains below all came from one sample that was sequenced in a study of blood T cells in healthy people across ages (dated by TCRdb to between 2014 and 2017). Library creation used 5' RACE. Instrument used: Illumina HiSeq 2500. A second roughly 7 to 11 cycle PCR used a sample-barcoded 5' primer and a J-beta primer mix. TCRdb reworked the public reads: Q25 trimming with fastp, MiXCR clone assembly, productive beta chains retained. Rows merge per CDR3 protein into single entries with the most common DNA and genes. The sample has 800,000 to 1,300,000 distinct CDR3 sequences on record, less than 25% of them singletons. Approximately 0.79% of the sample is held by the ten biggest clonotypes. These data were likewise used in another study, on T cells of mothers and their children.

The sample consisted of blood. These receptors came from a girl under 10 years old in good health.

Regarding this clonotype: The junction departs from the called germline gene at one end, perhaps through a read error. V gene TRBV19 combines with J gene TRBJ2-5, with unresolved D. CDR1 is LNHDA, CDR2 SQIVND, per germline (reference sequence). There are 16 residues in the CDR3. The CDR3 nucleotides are TGTGCCAGTAGTATAGAAGGCGGCAGGCTAAGAGAGGCCCAGTACTTC. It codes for CASSIEGGRLREAQYF.

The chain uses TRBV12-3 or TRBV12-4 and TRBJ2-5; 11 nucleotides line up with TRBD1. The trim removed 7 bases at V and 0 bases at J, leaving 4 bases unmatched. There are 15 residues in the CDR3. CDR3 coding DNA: TGTGCCAGCAACCGGGACAGGGGGAACCAAGAGACCCAGTACTTC. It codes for CASNRDRGNQETQYF.

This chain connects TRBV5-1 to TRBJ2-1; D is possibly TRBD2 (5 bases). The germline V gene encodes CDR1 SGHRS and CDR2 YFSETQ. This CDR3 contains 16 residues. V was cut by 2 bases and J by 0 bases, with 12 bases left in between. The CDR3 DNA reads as TGCGCCAGCAGCTTCCTCCCAGCGGACTCCTACAATGAGCAGTTCTTC. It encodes CASSFLPADSYNEQFF.

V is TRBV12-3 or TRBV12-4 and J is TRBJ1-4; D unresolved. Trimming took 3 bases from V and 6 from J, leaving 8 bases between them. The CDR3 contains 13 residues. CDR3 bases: TGTGCCAGCAGTTTTCAGGTTGATGAAAAACTGTTTTTT. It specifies CASSFQVDEKLFF.

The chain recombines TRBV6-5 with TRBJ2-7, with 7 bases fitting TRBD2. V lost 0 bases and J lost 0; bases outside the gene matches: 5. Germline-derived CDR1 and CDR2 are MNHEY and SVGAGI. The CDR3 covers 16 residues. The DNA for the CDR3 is TGTGCCAGCAGTTACTCGGCTAGCGGATCCTCCTACGAGCAGTACTTC. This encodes CASSYSASGSSYEQYF.

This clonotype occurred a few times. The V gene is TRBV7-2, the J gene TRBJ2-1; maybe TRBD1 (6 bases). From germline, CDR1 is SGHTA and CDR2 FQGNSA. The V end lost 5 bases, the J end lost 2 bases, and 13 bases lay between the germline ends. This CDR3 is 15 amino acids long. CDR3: CASSIPRGPYNEQFF. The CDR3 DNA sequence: TGTGCCAGCAGCATTCCCAGGGGACCCTACAATGAGCAGTTCTTC.

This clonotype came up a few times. The CDR3 DNA is TGCAGTGCTAGGGGGCTAGCGGGAGGGCCGGGCATTCAGTACTTC. This codes for CSARGLAGGPGIQYF. The chain combines TRBV20-1 with TRBJ2-4; 12 bases are shared with TRBD2. The CDR3 runs 15 residues. V lost 3 bases, J lost 9 bases, and 9 bases stayed unmatched. Germline V gene sequence: CDR1 DFQATT, CDR2 SNEGSKA (reference sequence).

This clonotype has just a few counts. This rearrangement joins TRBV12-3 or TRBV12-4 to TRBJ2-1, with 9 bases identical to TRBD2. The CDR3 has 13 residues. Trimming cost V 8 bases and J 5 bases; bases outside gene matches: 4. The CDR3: CASSSGGHNEQFF. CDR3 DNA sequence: TGTGCCAGCTCGAGCGGGGGGCACAATGAGCAGTTCTTC.

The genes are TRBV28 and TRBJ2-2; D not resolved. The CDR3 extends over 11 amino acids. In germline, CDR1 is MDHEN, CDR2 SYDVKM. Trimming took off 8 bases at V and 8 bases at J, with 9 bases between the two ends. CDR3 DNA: TGTGCCAGCGCTCGTCCGGGGGAGCTGTTTTTT. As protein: CASARPGELFF.

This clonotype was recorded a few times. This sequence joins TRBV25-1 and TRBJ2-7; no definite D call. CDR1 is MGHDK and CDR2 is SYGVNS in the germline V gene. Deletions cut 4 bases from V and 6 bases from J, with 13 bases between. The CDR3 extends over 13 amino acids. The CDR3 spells CASSGVYIGEQYF. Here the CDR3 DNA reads TGTGCCAGCAGTGGAGTCTATATAGGCGAGCAGTACTTC.

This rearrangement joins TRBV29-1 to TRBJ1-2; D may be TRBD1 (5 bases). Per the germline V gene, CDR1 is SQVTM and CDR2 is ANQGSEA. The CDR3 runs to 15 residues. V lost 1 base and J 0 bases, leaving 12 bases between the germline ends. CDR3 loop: CSVEGRGLTNYGYTF. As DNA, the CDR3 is TGCAGCGTTGAAGGACGGGGCTTAACTAACTATGGCTACACCTTC.

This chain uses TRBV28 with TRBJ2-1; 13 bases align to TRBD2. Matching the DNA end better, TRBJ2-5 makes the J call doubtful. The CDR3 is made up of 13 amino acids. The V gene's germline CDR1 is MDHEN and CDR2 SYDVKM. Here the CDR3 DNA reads TGTGCCAGCGGACTAGCGGGAGTGGAGACCCAGTACTTC. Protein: CASGLAGVETQYF.

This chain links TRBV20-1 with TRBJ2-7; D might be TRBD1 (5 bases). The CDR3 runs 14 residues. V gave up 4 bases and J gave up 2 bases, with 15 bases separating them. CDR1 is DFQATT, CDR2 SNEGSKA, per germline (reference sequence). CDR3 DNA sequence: TGCAGTGCTACCCCCAGGGATGGGGCCTACGAGCAGTACTTC. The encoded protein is CSATPRDGAYEQYF.

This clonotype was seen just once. This CDR3 reads CSVVGQRAYNEQFF. The CDR3 nucleotides are TGCAGCGTTGTGGGACAACGCGCTTACAATGAGCAGTTCTTC. This sequence joins TRBV29-1 and TRBJ2-7; D might be TRBD1 (6 bases). The DNA end is more similar to TRBJ2-1, so the J call may be wrong. Germline lookup yields CDR1 SQVTM and CDR2 ANQGSEA. This CDR3 region has 14 residues.